These T cell receptor beta chains were read from a single sample in a study of blood T cell repertoires in COVID-19. Clones were read by immunoSEQ multiplex PCR, and TCRdb kept only the in-frame ones, dropping some. The repertoire holds some 370,000 clones, with roughly 80% as singletons. The sequencing sample was made of PBMCs or T cells enriched from blood (not recorded which). The receptors stem from a woman aged 50 to 65 who had recovered from COVID-19. Each CDR3 is given with its conserved first and last residue. The D gene is left open where the match is weak. Some rows mark clone size as missing; the rest say once, few, many or name a class of expanded clone.

TRBD1	TRBV11-2	many	TRBJ2-7	CASSLEVGGAREQYF	TGTGCCAGCAGCTTAGAGGTAGGGGGCGCGAGGGAGCAGTACTTC
TRBD1	TRBV18	few	TRBJ1-2	CASSHDRVYGYTF	TGTGCCAGCTCACACGACAGGGTTTATGGCTACACCTTC
NA	TRBV18	once	TRBJ1-1	CASSPEAAARSDTEAFF	TGTGCCAGCTCACCAGAAGCGGCAGCCAGGTCGGACACTGAAGCTTTCTTT
TRBD1	TRBV19	NA	TRBJ1-5	CASSTSQQGRGNQPQHF	TGTGCCAGTAGTACAAGTCAACAGGGGCGGGGCAATCAGCCCCAGCATTTT
NA	TRBV11-2	once	TRBJ1-5	CASSLGTSRSNQPQHF	TGTGCCAGCAGCTTGGGGACAAGTAGGAGCAATCAGCCCCAGCATTTT
TRBD1	TRBV19	few	TRBJ1-6	CASNPFGQENSPLHF	TGTGCCAGTAATCCCTTCGGACAGGAAAATTCACCCCTCCACTTT
TRBD2	TRBV14	NA	TRBJ2-3	CASSQVSGRVADTQYF	TGTGCCAGCAGCCAAGTTAGCGGGAGGGTCGCAGATACGCAGTATTTT
NA	TRBV9	NA	TRBJ1-5	CASSTSGSQPQHF	TGTGCCAGCAGCACCAGCGGTTCTCAGCCCCAGCATTTT
NA	TRBV28	NA	TRBJ1-2	CASRLTRDPTSNGYGYTF	TGTGCCAGCAGGTTGACCCGGGATCCTACCTCCAATGGGTATGGCTACACCTTC
TRBD1	TRBV7-3	NA	TRBJ2-3	CASSWTGSSTDTQYF	TGTGCCAGCAGCTGGACAGGGTCTAGCACAGATACGCAGTATTTT
NA	TRBV3-1/TRBV3-2	NA	TRBJ2-7	CASSPGTRTYEQYF	TGTGCCAGCAGTCCCGGGACAAGAACCTACGAGCAGTACTTC
NA	TRBV6-2/TRBV6-3	NA	TRBJ1-2	CASSYEGANYGYTF	TGTGCCAGCAGTTACGAAGGAGCTAACTATGGCTACACCTTC
TRBD1	TRBV9	NA	TRBJ1-1	CASSVGGGGTEAFF	TGTGCCAGCAGCGTAGGAGGGGGCGGCACTGAAGCTTTCTTT
TRBD2	TRBV6-6	NA	TRBJ2-7	CASGTLAGPLTYEQYF	TGTGCCAGCGGGACTTTAGCGGGGCCACTTACCTACGAGCAGTACTTC
TRBD2	TRBV7-2	many	TRBJ2-1	CASRPGLADEQFF	TGTGCCAGCAGACCTGGACTAGCGGATGAGCAGTTCTTC
TRBD1	TRBV3-1/TRBV3-2	NA	TRBJ1-1	CASSPRQGPMNTEAFF	TGTGCCAGCAGCCCCAGACAGGGGCCTATGAACACTGAAGCTTTCTTT
TRBD1	TRBV7-2	NA	TRBJ1-6	CASSLDLVGTGRWPLHF	TGTGCCAGCAGCTTAGATCTTGTCGGGACAGGGCGGTGGCCCCTCCACTTT
TRBD2	TRBV5-1	NA	TRBJ2-3	CASTREGRWTDTQYF	TGCGCCAGCACCCGGGAGGGCCGCTGGACAGATACGCAGTATTTT
NA	TRBV6-2/TRBV6-3	NA	TRBJ1-3	CASSWTDLPGNTIYF	TGTGCCAGCAGTTGGACGGACTTACCCGGAAACACCATATATTTT
TRBD1	TRBV25-1	NA	TRBJ1-1	CASSDIGQGKGGTEAFF	TGTGCCAGCAGTGATATAGGACAGGGCAAAGGGGGCACTGAAGCTTTCTTT
NA	TRBV3-1/TRBV3-2	NA	TRBJ2-4	CASSQAFIAKNIQYF	TGTGCCAGCAGCCAAGCCTTTATAGCCAAAAACATTCAGTACTTC
NA	TRBV18	NA	TRBJ1-5	CASSPRRGDSNQPQHF	TGTGCCAGCTCACCACGTAGGGGCGATAGCAATCAGCCCCAGCATTTT
NA	TRBV5-5	NA	TRBJ2-3	CASFQSVSTDTQYF	TGTGCCAGCTTCCAGTCCGTTAGCACAGATACGCAGTATTTT
NA	TRBV6-1	NA	TRBJ2-7	CASSELQGWDEQYF	TGTGCCAGCAGTGAATTACAGGGTTGGGACGAGCAGTACTTC
TRBD1	TRBV19	many	TRBJ1-5	CASSRRRGQQGGIDEGNQPQHF	TGTGCCAGTAGTCGTAGGAGGGGCCAACAGGGGGGAATTGATGAGGGCAATCAGCCCCAGCATTTT
NA	TRBV21-1	NA	TRBJ2-6	CASSEKIQVTRQGANVLTF	TGTGCCAGCAGCGAAAAGATCCAGGTGACACGGCAAGGGGCCAACGTCCTGACTTTC
NA	TRBV4-1	once	TRBJ1-1	CASSQGWGRTMNTEAFF	TGCGCCAGCAGCCAAGGTTGGGGCAGAACTATGAACACTGAAGCTTTCTTT
TRBD1	TRBV30	NA	TRBJ1-1	CAWSKDRGHTEAFF	TGTGCCTGGAGTAAAGACAGGGGACACACTGAAGCTTTCTTT
TRBD2	TRBV2	few	TRBJ2-1	CASRTSGAYNEQFF	TGTGCCAGCAGGACTAGCGGAGCCTACAATGAGCAGTTCTTC
TRBD2	TRBV5-4	NA	TRBJ2-1	CASSFTGGGGEQFF	TGTGCCAGCAGCTTTACGGGAGGGGGGGGTGAGCAGTTCTTC
TRBD1	TRBV2	NA	TRBJ2-7	CASSVETGIGEQYF	TGTGCCAGCAGTGTGGAGACAGGGATAGGCGAGCAGTACTTC
NA	TRBV29-1	NA	TRBJ1-1	CSVQLTGNTEAFF	TGCAGCGTACAACTAACAGGTAACACTGAAGCTTTCTTT
TRBD2	TRBV19	once	TRBJ2-7	CASSIVPPLAGSYEQYF	TGTGCCAGTAGTATAGTCCCCCCACTAGCGGGTTCCTACGAGCAGTACTTC
TRBD1	TRBV2	NA	TRBJ2-1	CASSDRWDRLNNEQFF	TGTGCCAGCAGTGATAGGTGGGACAGACTTAACAATGAGCAGTTCTTC
NA	TRBV3-1/TRBV3-2	NA	TRBJ2-7	CASSHRTTISYEQYF	TGTGCCAGCAGCCATAGGACAACCATCTCCTACGAGCAGTACTTC
TRBD2	TRBV7-2	NA	TRBJ2-3	CASSLVGGETDTQYF	TGTGCCAGCAGCTTAGTTGGGGGGGAAACAGATACGCAGTATTTT
TRBD1	TRBV25-1	once	TRBJ1-2	CASSDPGGDGYTF	TGTGCCAGCAGTGACCCAGGGGGCGATGGCTACACCTTC